The rows below give T cell receptor beta chains drawn from one sample of a study of CD8+CD57+ T cells in acquired aplastic anemia. One entry per CDR3 protein results from TCRdb running MiXCR on the reads. The table lists 200,000 to 250,000 distinct CDR3 sequences, 61% of them singletons. The source material was sorted CD4+, CD8+, or CD8+CD57+ T cells (not recorded which) from PBMCs. The receptors stem from a human donor in good health. The CDR3 runs from the conserved cysteine through the conserved F or W. The order of the fields is clone size, V gene, J gene, D gene, CDR3 length, CDR3 DNA, CDR3 protein. A D gene is named only where the DNA matches it firmly. Size is omitted from some rows. Given values are once, few, many or a class for expanded clones.

>.|TRBV2|TRBJ2-1|TRBD1|13
TGTGCCAGCGACAGACAGGGGTACAATGAGCAGTTCTTC
CASDRQGYNEQFF
>once|TRBV15|TRBJ2-3|.|15
TGTGCCACCAGCAGGGGGACGGCTAGCACAGATACGCAGTATTTT
CATSRGTASTDTQYF
>.|TRBV24-1|TRBJ1-1|TRBD1|13
TGTGCCACCAGTGGGACAGGGCCCACTGAAGCTTTCTTT
CATSGTGPTEAFF
>.|TRBV24-1|TRBJ2-1|TRBD1|16
TGTGCCACCAGTGACGCAACAGGGGAAGTAGGAAATGAGCAGTTCTTC
CATSDATGEVGNEQFF
>.|TRBV7-9|TRBJ2-3|.|15
TGTGCCAGCAGCTTAGGAGGGGGGGGCGCAGATACGCAGTATTTT
CASSLGGGGADTQYF
>many|TRBV19|TRBJ2-1|TRBD2|15
TGTGCCAGTAGTATGGGGACTAGCGGGTACAATGAGCAGTTCTTC
CASSMGTSGYNEQFF
>few|TRBV20-1|TRBJ2-7|.|12
TGCAGTGCTAGAGATGGTTCCTACGAGCAGTACTTC
CSARDGSYEQYF
>.|TRBV7-2|TRBJ1-1|.|17
TGTGCCAGCAGCTTCCCGATTACATCACTGTCGAACACTGAAGCTTTCTTT
CASSFPITSLSNTEAFF
>.|TRBV7-3|TRBJ2-5|TRBD1|14
TGTGCCAGCAGTTACTCAGGGGGTTGGGAGACCCAGTACTTC
CASSYSGGWETQYF
>many|TRBV7-9|TRBJ2-1|TRBD2|16
TGTGCCAGCAGCTCCCCCTCAGCGGGAGAAAGATATGAGCAGTTCTTC
CASSSPSAGERYEQFF
>.|TRBV12-3/TRBV12-4|TRBJ1-1|TRBD1|14
TGTGCCAGCACCAGGACAGGGGCACAGGGTGAAGCTTTCTTT
CASTRTGAQGEAFF
>.|TRBV29-1|TRBJ2-7|TRBD1|15
TGCAGCGTTGAGACTCGGACAGGGATGTTGTACGAGCAGTACTTC
CSVETRTGMLYEQYF
>.|TRBV9|TRBJ2-3|.|15
TGTGCCAGCAGTCCGGGACATCGGGCGACAGATACGCAGTATTTT
CASSPGHRATDTQYF
>once|TRBV7-9|TRBJ2-5|.|14
TGTGCCAGCAGCACCTCAGGGTCCCAAGAGACCCAGTACTTC
CASSTSGSQETQYF
>.|TRBV7-6|TRBJ2-7|.|14
TGTGCCAGCAGCTTAGTGGAGGGAGCCTACGAGCAGTACTTC
CASSLVEGAYEQYF